In its sample, the clone carrying this T cell receptor beta chain was seen once. The sample is drawn from a study of blood T cell repertoires in COVID-19. Study in general: PBMCs, B-cell-depleted T cells, or T cells were the source of the cDNA or gDNA that made up the material.

Original analysis: Estimated nucleated cell counts came from reference gene primer amplification. Profiled with immunoSEQ multiplex PCR; TCRdb holds only in-frame clones, not every one. D and trimming were read from the DNA, whereas the V and J calls and clone size are those reported in that table. The sample carries 200,000 to 300,000 clones, 70% to 90% recorded once. With 5 bases clipped from V and 3 bases from J, the junction kept 17 bases outside the gene matches. The CDR3 length is 19 residues. CDR1 and CDR2 from the germline V gene are MNHEY and SMNVEV (reference sequence). The sample comprised peripheral blood. The chain has TRBV27 and TRBJ2-7; 12 positions match TRBD2. The receptor was isolated from a woman aged 50 to 60 with acute or convalescent COVID-19. Here the CDR3 reads CASSIRGIKGTSGLYEQYF. Here the CDR3 DNA reads TGTGCCAGCAGTATAAGGGGTATCAAGGGGACTAGCGGGCTCTACGAGCAGTACTTC.